The T cell receptor (beta chain) under discussion was sequenced for a study of PD-1 blockade in mismatch repair-deficient tumors (dated by TCRdb to about 2017). About the investigation overall: The trial enrolled some 90 consecutive patients with some twelve mismatch repair-deficient cancer types between September 2013 and 2016, all previously treated and progressing. Tumor-associated T cell clones were tracked in the peripheral blood of patients responding to PD-1 blockade by deep sequencing of TCR CDR3 regions. Study-wide findings and limitations: After pembrolizumab, tumor-resident clones, which were often undetectable in blood before treatment, expanded rapidly and then contracted, generally ahead of radiologic responses.

This clone was observed once. Its antigen remains undetermined. Per-base qualities were not stored, and no clone one base away is much larger. The CDR3 starts with the cysteine, ends with the phenylalanine, and has 15 residues. Of the read, only the CDR3 DNA is kept; its 45 bases are in frame from base 1. The CDR1 and CDR2 encoded by the germline V gene (reference sequence) are SEHNR and FQNEAQ. The germline V end is reduced by 5 bases and the J end by 6 bases; junction bases left unmatched: 6. For each enrolled patient, mismatch repair deficiency was established using either polymerase chain reaction or immunohistochemistry. TCR sequencing was performed for three patients who responded to pembrolizumab therapy. The phase II trial prospectively tested pembrolizumab PD-1 blockade in advanced mismatch repair-deficient cancers regardless of tissue of origin. Peripheral blood T cell samples were serially collected before and at multiple times after PD-1 blockade was started. Blood sampling time points were reported as weeks after the first dose of pembrolizumab.

The library relied on the immunoSEQ multiplex PCR assay. In TCRdb, the immuneACCESS table is reduced to in-frame sequences with V and J assigned. These tables do not hold every clone; where another copy was compared, an unresolved V gene accounts for under half, and the others remain unexplained. This sample lists about 130,000 clones; 88% were detected once. The leading ten clones occupy about 10% of the sample. The material sequenced was peripheral blood, taken just under 74 weeks after starting pembrolizumab. The sequence was obtained from an adult with mismatch repair-deficient cancer. The chain was built from TRBV7-9 and TRBJ2-1, with TRBD2 identical over 11 junction bases. The DNA is TGTGCCAGCAGCCCGCGACTAGCGGGGTTCAATGAGCAGTTCTTC. Its protein product is CASSPRLAGFNEQFF.